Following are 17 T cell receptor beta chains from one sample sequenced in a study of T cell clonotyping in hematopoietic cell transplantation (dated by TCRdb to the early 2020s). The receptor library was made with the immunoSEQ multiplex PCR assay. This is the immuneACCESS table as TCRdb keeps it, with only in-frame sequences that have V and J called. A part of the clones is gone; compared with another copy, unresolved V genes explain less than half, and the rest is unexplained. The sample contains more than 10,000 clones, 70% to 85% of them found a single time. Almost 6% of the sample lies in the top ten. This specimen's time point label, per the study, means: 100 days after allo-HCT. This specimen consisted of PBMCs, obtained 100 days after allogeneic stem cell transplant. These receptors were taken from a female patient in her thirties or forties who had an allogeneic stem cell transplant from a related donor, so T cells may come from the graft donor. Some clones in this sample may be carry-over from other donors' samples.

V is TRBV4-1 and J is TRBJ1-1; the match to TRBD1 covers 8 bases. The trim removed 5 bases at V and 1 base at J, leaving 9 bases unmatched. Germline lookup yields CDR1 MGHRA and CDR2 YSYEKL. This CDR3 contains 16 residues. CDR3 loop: CASSTRQGSPNTEAFF. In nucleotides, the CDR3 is TGCGCCAGCAGCACGCGACAGGGGTCCCCGAACACTGAAGCTTTCTTT.

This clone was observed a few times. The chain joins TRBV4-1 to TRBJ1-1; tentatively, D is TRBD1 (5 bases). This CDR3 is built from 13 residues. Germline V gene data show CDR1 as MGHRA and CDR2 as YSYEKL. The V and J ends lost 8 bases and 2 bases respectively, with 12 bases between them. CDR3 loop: CASGARANTEAFF. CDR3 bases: TGCGCCAGCGGGGCAAGGGCTAACACTGAAGCTTTCTTT.

For the CDR3, the DNA is TGTGCCAGCAGTCTCCAGAGGAACACTGAAGCTTTCTTT. Encoded protein: CASSLQRNTEAFF. The V gene is TRBV27, the J gene TRBJ1-1, with D hard to call. Trimming took off 5 bases at V and 1 base at J, with 8 bases between the two ends. There are 13 residues in the CDR3. CDR1 and CDR2 (germline): MNHEY, SMNVEV (reference sequence).

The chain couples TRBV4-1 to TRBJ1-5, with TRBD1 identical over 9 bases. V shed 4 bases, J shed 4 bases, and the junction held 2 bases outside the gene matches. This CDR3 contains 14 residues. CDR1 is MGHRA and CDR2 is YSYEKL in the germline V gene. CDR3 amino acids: CASSPGQGNQPQHF. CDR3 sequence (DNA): TGCGCCAGCAGCCCGGGACAGGGTAATCAGCCCCAGCATTTT.

The CDR3 DNA reads TGCAGCGCGTACACAGGCTTCTTTGGCTACACCTTC. It encodes CSAYTGFFGYTF. The rearrangement uses TRBV29-1 and TRBJ1-2; D might be TRBD1 (5 bases). V lost 7 bases, J lost 7 bases, and 16 bases lay in between. CDR1 SQVTM and CDR2 ANQGSEA come from the germline V gene. This CDR3 has 12 residues.

The CDR3 spells CSASRTGVTFF. The CDR3 DNA reads as TGCAGTGCTAGTAGGACAGGGGTAACTTTCTTT. The genes are TRBV20-1 and TRBJ1-1; 9 bases match TRBD1. The J segment lost 12 bases and the V segment lost 3 bases, leaving 5 bases of the junction unmatched. The V gene's germline CDR1 is DFQATT and CDR2 SNEGSKA (reference sequence). The CDR3 spans 11 residues.

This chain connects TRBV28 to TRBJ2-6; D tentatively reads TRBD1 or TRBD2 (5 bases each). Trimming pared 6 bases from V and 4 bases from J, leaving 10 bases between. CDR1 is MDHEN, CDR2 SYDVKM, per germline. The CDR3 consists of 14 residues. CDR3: CASRPGPGANVLTF. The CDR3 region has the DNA TGTGCCAGCAGGCCGGGACCCGGGGCCAACGTCCTGACTTTC.

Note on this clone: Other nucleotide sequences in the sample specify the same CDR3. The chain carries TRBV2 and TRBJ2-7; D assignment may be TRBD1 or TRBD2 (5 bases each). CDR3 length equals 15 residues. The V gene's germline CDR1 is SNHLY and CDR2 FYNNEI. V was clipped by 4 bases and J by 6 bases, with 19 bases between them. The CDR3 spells CASSGGESGLFEQYF. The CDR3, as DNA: TGTGCCAGCAGTGGGGGCGAATCGGGATTGTTCGAGCAGTACTTC.

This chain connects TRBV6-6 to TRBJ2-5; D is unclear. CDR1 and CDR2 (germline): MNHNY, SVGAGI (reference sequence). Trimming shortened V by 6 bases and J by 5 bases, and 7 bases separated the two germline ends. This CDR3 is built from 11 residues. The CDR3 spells CASSPRETQYF. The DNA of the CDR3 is TGTGCCAGCAGCCCTAGGGAGACCCAGTACTTC.

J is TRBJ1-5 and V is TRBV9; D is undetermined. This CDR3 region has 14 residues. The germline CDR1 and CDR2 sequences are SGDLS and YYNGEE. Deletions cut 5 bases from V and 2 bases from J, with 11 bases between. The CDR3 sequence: CASSLMDGNQPQHF. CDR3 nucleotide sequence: TGTGCCAGCAGTCTCATGGATGGCAATCAGCCCCAGCATTTT.

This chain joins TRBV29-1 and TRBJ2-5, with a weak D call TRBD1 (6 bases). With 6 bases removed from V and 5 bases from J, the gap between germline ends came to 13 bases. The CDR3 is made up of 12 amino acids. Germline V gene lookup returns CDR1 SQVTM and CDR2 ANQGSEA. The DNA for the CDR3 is TGCAGCGTATCGGACAGCGATGAGACCCAGTACTTC. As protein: CSVSDSDETQYF.

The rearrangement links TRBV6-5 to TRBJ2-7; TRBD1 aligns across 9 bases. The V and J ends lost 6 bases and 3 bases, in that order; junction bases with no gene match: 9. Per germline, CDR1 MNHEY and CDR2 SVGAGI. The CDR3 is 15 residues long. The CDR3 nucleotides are TGTGCCAGCAGCTCCGGGACAGGGTTCCACTACGAGCAGTACTTC. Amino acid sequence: CASSSGTGFHYEQYF.

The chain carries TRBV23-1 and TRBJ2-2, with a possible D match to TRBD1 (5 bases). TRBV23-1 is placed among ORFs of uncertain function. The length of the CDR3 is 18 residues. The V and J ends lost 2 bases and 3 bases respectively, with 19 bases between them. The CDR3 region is CASSQRLDSPEDTGELFF. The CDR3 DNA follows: TGCGCCAGCAGTCAACGCCTCGACAGCCCAGAAGACACCGGGGAGCTGTTTTTT.

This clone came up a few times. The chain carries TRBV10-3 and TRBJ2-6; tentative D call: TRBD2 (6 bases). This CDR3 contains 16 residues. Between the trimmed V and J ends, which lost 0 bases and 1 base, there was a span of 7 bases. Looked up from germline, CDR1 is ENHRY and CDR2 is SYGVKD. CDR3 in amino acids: CAISESTRSGANVLTF. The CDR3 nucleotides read TGTGCCATCAGTGAGTCGACTAGATCTGGGGCCAACGTCCTGACTTTC.

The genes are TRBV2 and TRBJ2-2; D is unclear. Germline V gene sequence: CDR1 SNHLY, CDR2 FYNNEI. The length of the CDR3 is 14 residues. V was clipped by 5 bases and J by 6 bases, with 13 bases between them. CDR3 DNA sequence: TGTGCCAGCAGTCTCAGGTTACAGCCCGGGGAGCTGTTTTTT. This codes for CASSLRLQPGELFF. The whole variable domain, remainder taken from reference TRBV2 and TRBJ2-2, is EPEVTQTPSHQVTQMGQEVILRCVPISNHLYFYWYRQILGQKVEFLVSFYNNEISEKSEIFDDQFSVERPDGSNFTLKIRSTKLEDSAMYFCASSLRLQPGELFFGEGSRLTVL.

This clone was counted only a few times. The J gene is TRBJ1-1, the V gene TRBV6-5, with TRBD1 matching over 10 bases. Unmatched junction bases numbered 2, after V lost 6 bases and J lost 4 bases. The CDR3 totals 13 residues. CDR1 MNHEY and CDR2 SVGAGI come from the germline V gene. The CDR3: CASSRTGGTEAFF. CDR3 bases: TGTGCCAGCAGCAGGACAGGGGGCACTGAAGCTTTCTTT.

The CDR3 sequence: CASSELGEVRPQHF. CDR3 DNA: TGTGCCAGCAGTGAATTGGGGGAGGTAAGGCCCCAGCATTTT. This sequence joins TRBV6-1 and TRBJ1-5, with a possible D match to TRBD1 (5 bases). The CDR3 extends over 14 amino acids. V lost 2 bases and J lost 9, with 14 bases in between. Per germline, CDR1 MNHNS and CDR2 SASEGT.